The clone carrying this TCR beta chain was counted only a few times. What it binds is not known. Expressed TCRB transcripts were sequenced, since all the RNA that had been isolated was reverse transcribed. Sequencing used immunoSEQ multiplex PCR; TCRdb keeps in-frame clones, though not all of them. The sample comprises 390,000 or so clones, more than 11% of which are singletons, and roughly 0.036% rests with the top ten. This entry comes from a study of beta chain features in type 1 diabetes. Overall study findings and caveats: Any role of HLA type in TCRB rearrangement remained unresolved here.

CDR1 and CDR2 (germline): SGHRS, YFSETQ. Trimming shortened V by 1 base and J by 2 bases, and 12 bases separated the two germline ends. The CDR3 runs 15 residues. The J gene is TRBJ2-5, the V gene TRBV5-1, with D possibly TRBD1 on 6 matching bases. Sequenced: naive CD4+ T cells from blood. The TCR comes from a man aged 25-45 years in good health. CDR3 amino acids: CASSLRAGDQETQYF. CDR3 nucleotide sequence: TGCGCCAGCAGCTTGCGGGCAGGGGATCAAGAGACCCAGTACTTC. The variable domain in full, completed from reference TRBV5-1 and TRBJ2-5, reads KAGVTQTPRYLIKTRGQQVTLSCSPISGHRSVSWYQQTPGQGLQFLFEYFSETQRNKGNFPGRFSGRQFSNSRSEMNVSTLELGDSALYLCASSLRAGDQETQYFGPGTRLLVL.